This T cell receptor beta chain was sequenced in a study of T cell changes during pregnancy in multiple sclerosis. This clone is a singleton in its sample. Data came from immunoSEQ multiplex PCR; TCRdb stores just in-frame clones and leaves some out. Among about 77,000 clones, approximately 91% were seen once, and the ten largest hold 1.5% to 2%. J gave up 3 bases and V 3 bases, and 9 bases lay outside the gene matches. Germline CDR1 is SGDLS and CDR2 is YYNGEE. The CDR3 sequence is 15 residues long. This receptor was taken from a female donor with multiple sclerosis, enrolled in a pregnancy study. The sequences come from peripheral blood, collected before pregnancy. V gene TRBV9 combines with J gene TRBJ2-7, with 7 positions matching TRBD2. This CDR3 reads CASSAGGGRDYEQYF. CDR3 coding DNA: TGTGCCAGCAGCGCTGGGGGGGGGAGGGACTACGAGCAGTACTTC.